These 20 T cell receptor beta chains originate from one sample sequenced in a study of blood T cell repertoires in COVID-19 (TCRdb year 2020). The library was generated by the immunoSEQ multiplex PCR assay. The clones in this table, taken by TCRdb from immuneACCESS, are in-frame only. Not every clone is retained; where verified, under half of the shortfall comes from an unresolved V gene, and the cause of the rest is unknown. For this sample there are approximately 280,000 clones; around nine tenths appear just once. Under 3% of the sample is in the top ten clones. The material sequenced was PBMCs or T cells enriched from blood (not recorded which). These receptors were taken from a young woman who had recovered from COVID-19.

The chain combines TRBV11-2 with TRBJ2-1; D is unresolved. The V and J ends lost 3 bases and 7 bases respectively, with 10 bases between them. The CDR3 runs 13 residues. Germline V gene lookup returns CDR1 SGHAT and CDR2 FQNNGV. CDR3 nucleotide sequence: TGTGCCAGCAGCTTCTCCGGTCCGAATGAGCAGTTCTTC. Encoded protein: CASSFSGPNEQFF.

The DNA for the CDR3 is TGTGCCAGTAAAACTAGCGGAACTTACGAGCAGTACTTC. Encoded protein: CASKTSGTYEQYF. This chain links TRBV28 with TRBJ2-7; 8 nucleotides agree with TRBD2. Germline CDR1 reads MDHEN; CDR2 reads SYDVKM. V was pared by 9 bases and J by 4 bases, with 8 bases of the junction left unmatched. The CDR3 has 13 amino acids.

This rearrangement joins TRBV28 to TRBJ1-5; perhaps TRBD1 as D (5 bases). V gave up 2 bases and J gave up 4 bases, with 15 bases separating them. Germline CDR1 is MDHEN and CDR2 is SYDVKM. There are 16 residues in the CDR3. DNA of the CDR3: TGTGCCAGCAGTTTAAGGGGTGAGCTCTGGAATCAGCCCCAGCATTTT. Protein: CASSLRGELWNQPQHF. Full variable domain (outside the CDR3, taken from reference TRBV28 and TRBJ1-5): DVKVTQSSRYLVKRTGEKVFLECVQDMDHENMFWYRQDPGLGLRLIYFSYDVKMKEKGDIPEGYSVSREKKERFSLILESASTNQTSMYLCASSLRGELWNQPQHFGDGTRLSIL.

This clone was seen once. The chain uses TRBV7-9 and TRBJ1-2; D gene unclear. Per germline, CDR1 SEHNR and CDR2 FQNEAQ (reference sequence). V dropped 1 base and J dropped 3 bases, with 6 bases sitting between them. The CDR3 contains 13 residues. DNA of the CDR3: TGTGCCAGCAGCTTAGTTAGAGACTATGGCTACACCTTC. It encodes CASSLVRDYGYTF.

The chain combines TRBV3-1 (or the pseudogene TRBV3-2) with TRBJ1-5, with 8 bases lining up with TRBD1. The germline CDR1 and CDR2 sequences are LGHDT and YNNKEL (reference sequence). J lost 7 bases, V lost 6 bases, and 8 bases had no gene match. CDR3 size: 14 residues. CDR3 nucleotide sequence: TGTGCCAGCAGTCCCGGACAGGGTCGGCAGCCCCAGCATTTT. As protein: CASSPGQGRQPQHF.

The chain combines TRBV5-1 with TRBJ1-2; D perhaps matches TRBD1 (5 bases). Trimming removed 8 bases from V and 6 bases from J, with 26 bases in between. The length of the CDR3 is 16 residues. Germline assignment: CDR1 SGHRS and CDR2 YFSETQ. The CDR3 spells CASTSSSGARVDGYTF. For the CDR3, the DNA is TGCGCCAGTACTAGCTCGTCCGGGGCGCGGGTTGATGGCTACACCTTC.

This chain connects TRBV4-1 to TRBJ2-2; TRBD2 matches at 9 bases. J was trimmed by 5 bases and V by 1 base; bases with no gene match: 5. The V gene's germline CDR1 is MGHRA and CDR2 YSYEKL. The CDR3 length is 16 residues. CDR3 sequence reads: CASSQVLAGETGELFF. In DNA form, the CDR3 reads TGCGCCAGCAGCCAAGTTTTAGCGGGAGAAACCGGGGAGCTGTTTTTT.

The chain recombines TRBV13 with TRBJ1-5; the D gene is possibly TRBD1 (6 bases). This CDR3 is built from 14 residues. The V gene lost 5 bases and the J gene lost 4 bases, with 12 bases spanning the gap. The germline V gene encodes CDR1 PRHDT and CDR2 FYEKMQ (reference sequence). This CDR3 reads CASSTGTRNQPQHF. The CDR3 bases are TGTGCCAGCAGCACCGGGACAAGAAATCAGCCCCAGCATTTT.

The chain combines TRBV2 with TRBJ2-2; TRBD2 is a possible D gene (5 bases). Germline CDR1 reads SNHLY; CDR2 reads FYNNEI. V was pared by 8 bases and J by 0 bases, with 7 bases between. The CDR3 consists of 13 residues. CDR3 DNA sequence: TGTGCCAGCGAGACTACGAACACCGGGGAGCTGTTTTTT. It encodes CASETTNTGELFF.

The chain joins TRBV3-1 (or the pseudogene TRBV3-2) to TRBJ1-3; D uncertain. The germline V gene has CDR1 LGHDT and CDR2 YNNKEL (reference sequence). This CDR3 is built from 15 residues. Trimming left V 0 bases short and J 0 bases short, with 6 bases between. The CDR3 DNA follows: TGTGCCAGCAGCCAAGATCCGGGCTCTGGAAACACCATATATTTT. This encodes CASSQDPGSGNTIYF.

In nucleotides, the CDR3 is TGTGCCAGCAGTTTAAGAGACAGGGGGTACACTGAAGCTTTCTTT. The encoded protein is CASSLRDRGYTEAFF. The genes are TRBV28 and TRBJ1-1; 9 nucleotides agree with TRBD1. The trim removed 2 bases at V and 3 bases at J, leaving 4 bases unmatched. The germline gives CDR1 MDHEN, CDR2 SYDVKM. The CDR3 totals 15 residues. The variable domain in full, with the rest retrieved from reference TRBV28 and TRBJ1-1, is DVKVTQSSRYLVKRTGEKVFLECVQDMDHENMFWYRQDPGLGLRLIYFSYDVKMKEKGDIPEGYSVSREKKERFSLILESASTNQTSMYLCASSLRDRGYTEAFFGQGTRLTVV.

This chain links TRBV2 with TRBJ2-7; TRBD2 matches 13 bases. Trimming took 9 bases from V and 4 from J; bases not matched to a gene: 9. Germline CDR1 is SNHLY and CDR2 is FYNNEI. The CDR3 has 15 residues. Written as DNA, the CDR3 is TGTGCCAGTAAAAGGACTAGCGGGAGTAGGTACGAGCAGTACTTC. Residues: CASKRTSGSRYEQYF.

The chain couples TRBV29-1 to TRBJ2-2; 8 bases match TRBD2. CDR1 is SQVTM, CDR2 ANQGSEA, per germline. The ends lost 3 bases at V and 6 bases at J; junction bases unmatched: 6. The CDR3 runs 14 residues. CDR3 in DNA: TGCAGCGTTGATGTGACGGGAGGGCCCGGGGAGCTGTTTTTT. Protein sequence: CSVDVTGGPGELFF.

The chain has TRBV30 and TRBJ1-5, with 7 bases lining up with TRBD1. Germline V gives CDR1 GTSNPN, CDR2 SVGIG (reference sequence). Losses at the gene ends were 7 bases for V and 1 base for J; bases not matched to a gene: 7. This CDR3 comprises 14 residues. This chain's CDR3 is CAYTGVGSNQPQHF. CDR3 nucleotides: TGTGCCTATACAGGGGTTGGGAGCAATCAGCCCCAGCATTTT.

This chain links TRBV28 with TRBJ2-3, with a possible D match to TRBD1 (6 bases). This CDR3 has 13 residues. Germline CDR1 MDHEN, CDR2 SYDVKM. This chain's CDR3 is CVSQGSGTDTQYF. For the CDR3, the DNA is TGTGTCTCCCAGGGGAGTGGCACAGATACGCAGTATTTT. Full variable domain (missing parts from reference TRBV28 and TRBJ2-3): DVKVTQSSRYLVKRTGEKVFLECVQDMDHENMFWYRQDPGLGLRLIYFSYDVKMKEKGDIPEGYSVSREKKERFSLILESASTNQTSMYLCVSQGSGTDTQYFGPGTRLTVL.

The chain has TRBV5-1 and TRBJ2-7; 9 bases are a match to TRBD2. This CDR3 comprises 15 residues. Germline V gives CDR1 SGHRS, CDR2 YFSETQ. V was pared by 4 bases and J by 1 base, with 6 bases of the junction left unmatched. This chain's CDR3 is CASSPGLATSYEQYF. As DNA, the CDR3 is TGCGCCAGCAGCCCCGGACTAGCGACATCCTACGAGCAGTACTTC. Looking up the rest from reference TRBV5-1 and TRBJ2-7 gives the full variable domain: KAGVTQTPRYLIKTRGQQVTLSCSPISGHRSVSWYQQTPGQGLQFLFEYFSETQRNKGNFPGRFSGRQFSNSRSEMNVSTLELGDSALYLCASSPGLATSYEQYFGPGTRLTVT.

The chain recombines TRBV28 with TRBJ2-2; the match to TRBD2 covers 8 bases. This CDR3 is 17 amino acids long. The germline V gene has CDR1 MDHEN and CDR2 SYDVKM. V dropped 3 bases and J dropped 4; count of bases not matched to a gene: 10. The CDR3 spells CASSFFSREGPTGELFF. In DNA, the CDR3 is TGTGCCAGCAGTTTCTTCTCTCGGGAGGGCCCCACCGGGGAGCTGTTTTTT.

This sequence joins TRBV20-1 and TRBJ1-2; tentatively, D is TRBD1 (5 bases). V was cut by 3 bases and J by 8 bases, with 10 bases left in between. This CDR3 is built from 11 residues. Germline lookup yields CDR1 DFQATT and CDR2 SNEGSKA (reference sequence). CDR3 in DNA: TGCAGTGCTAGTCACAGGAACGGCTACACCTTC. As protein: CSASHRNGYTF.

V and J are TRBV7-8 and TRBJ2-1; D perhaps matches TRBD1 (6 bases). Germline CDR1 reads SGHVS; CDR2 reads FQNEAQ. The CDR3 runs 16 residues. The germline V and J ends were trimmed by 7 bases and 0 bases, with 16 bases remaining between them. The CDR3 spells CASKNPTGSSYNEQFF. The CDR3 DNA reads as TGTGCCAGCAAGAATCCGACAGGTAGCTCCTACAATGAGCAGTTCTTC. Using reference TRBV7-8 and TRBJ2-1 for the parts outside the CDR3, the full variable domain is GAGVSQSPRYKVAKRGQDVALRCDPISGHVSLFWYQQALGQGPEFLTYFQNEAQLDKSGLPSDRFFAERPEGSVSTLKIQRTQQEDSAVYLCASKNPTGSSYNEQFFGPGTRLTVL.

The V gene is TRBV28, the J gene TRBJ2-1; TRBD2 might be the D (5 bases). The V gene lost 8 bases and the J gene lost 7 bases, with 18 bases spanning the gap. There are 14 residues in the CDR3. Germline V gene sequence: CDR1 MDHEN, CDR2 SYDVKM. The CDR3 sequence: CASDYANSGNEQFF. CDR3 nucleotides: TGTGCCAGCGATTACGCTAATTCGGGGAATGAGCAGTTCTTC.